Listed here is a single T cell receptor beta chain. The antigen it binds to is not known. No qualities accompany the bases; no much larger clone lies one base away. This record belongs to a study of blood T cells in healthy people across ages (dated by TCRdb to about 2015). Turning to the overall study: Template switching captured roughly one uniquely barcoded TCR beta cDNA molecule per two T cells in model experiments. The study measured age-related changes in TCR beta repertoire diversity using deep sequencing normalized with unique cDNA molecular identifiers. The donors were split into four age groups: young (average about 15 years), middle-aged (39), aged (approximately 60) and long-lived (about 74). To avoid experimental bias, donors of different ages were randomly spread across the sequencing lanes. Using the same blood draw, the study looked at two additional independent replicas of 1 million unique cDNA reads for two donors, one aged 18 to 30 and the other aged 80 or older. What the work shows at the level of the full study, not this receptor alone: Because donor CMV infection status was unknown, age-related changes in expanded clonotypes were potentially confounded. Observed TCR beta diversity correlated strongly with the percentage of naive T cells measured by flow cytometry. Since profiling was done on bulk unsorted PBMCs, naive and antigen-experienced compartments could not be conclusively compared. Compared with the aged group, the long-lived group had more naive CD4+ T cells, fewer expanded clones and increased TCR diversity, a pattern suggesting age selection. Observed TCR beta diversity per million T cells fell roughly linearly with age, and a significant reduction was already apparent by age around 36. Estimates of total diversity based on one million sequenced T cells were considered lower bounds and underestimates.

Systemically healthy Caucasian individuals from Russia, 39 in total and aged roughly 6 to 95 years, were included as donors. Each donor gave 8 to 10 milliliters of peripheral blood, drawn into EDTA-treated Vacutainer tubes. PBMCs were isolated by Ficoll-Paque density-gradient centrifugation, with at least 6.5 million obtained per sample. Total RNA was extracted from PBMCs with Trizol reagent, with at least 6 micrograms obtained per sample. For every donor, flow cytometry on a PBMC aliquot measured the percentage of naive CD45RAhigh/CD27high T cells. The receptor library was made with 5' RACE. The listed sequencing device is Illumina HiSeq 2500. A second 7 to 11 cycle PCR used a sample-barcoded 5' primer and a J-beta primer mix. Each TCR beta cDNA molecule received a unique molecular identifier from a template-switch 5' adaptor carrying 12 random nucleotides. Each sample yielded at least 3 million CDR3-containing paired-end reads. All of the RNA was converted into first-strand cDNA using the Mint cDNA synthesis kit, with a TRBC-specific oligonucleotide serving as the primer. Following uracil-DNA glycosylase treatment, a first 18-cycle PCR with universal primers M1SS and BC2_uni_R was performed on all cDNA. For the original study's pipeline: Normalization of each sample was performed by random selection of 1 million high-quality reads, each carrying a distinct molecular identifier. Reads with shared molecular identifiers were discarded instead of being binned into consensus sequences. MiTCR, with a Q25 quality threshold and the strictest error-elimination algorithm, was used for CDR3 identification, clonotype clustering and error correction. A nonparametric unseen species model with Euler transformation was used to estimate lower-bound total TCR beta diversity. Through fastp at Q25 and MiXCR, TCRdb rebuilt clones from the public reads, retaining in-frame beta chains. CDR3 protein sequences are deduplicated, and each keeps its most common genes and DNA. For this entry, the V and J calls and clone size follow TCRdb and not the study's own pipeline. The sample profile shows roughly 1,800,000 distinct CDR3 sequences; about 50% of them were found once. Approximately 2.1% of the sample is taken by the ten largest.

Sequenced input: blood. This clonotype was obtained from a middle-aged woman in good health.

DNA sequence: TGTGCCACCAGTGACAAGGGGGCTTCGACCTACAATGAGCAGTTCTTC. Its translation reads: CATSDKGASTYNEQFF. The chain is encoded by TRBV24-1 joined to TRBJ2-1; TRBD1 lines up with 7 middle nucleotides. CDR1 and CDR2 are read off the germline V gene as KGHDR and SFDVKD. The germline V and J ends show losses of 4 bases and 2 bases respectively, and no gene match explains 7 bases of the junction. From its cysteine to its phenylalanine, the CDR3 spans 16 amino acids. The read is trimmed to its CDR3 DNA, 48 bases read in frame from base 1.